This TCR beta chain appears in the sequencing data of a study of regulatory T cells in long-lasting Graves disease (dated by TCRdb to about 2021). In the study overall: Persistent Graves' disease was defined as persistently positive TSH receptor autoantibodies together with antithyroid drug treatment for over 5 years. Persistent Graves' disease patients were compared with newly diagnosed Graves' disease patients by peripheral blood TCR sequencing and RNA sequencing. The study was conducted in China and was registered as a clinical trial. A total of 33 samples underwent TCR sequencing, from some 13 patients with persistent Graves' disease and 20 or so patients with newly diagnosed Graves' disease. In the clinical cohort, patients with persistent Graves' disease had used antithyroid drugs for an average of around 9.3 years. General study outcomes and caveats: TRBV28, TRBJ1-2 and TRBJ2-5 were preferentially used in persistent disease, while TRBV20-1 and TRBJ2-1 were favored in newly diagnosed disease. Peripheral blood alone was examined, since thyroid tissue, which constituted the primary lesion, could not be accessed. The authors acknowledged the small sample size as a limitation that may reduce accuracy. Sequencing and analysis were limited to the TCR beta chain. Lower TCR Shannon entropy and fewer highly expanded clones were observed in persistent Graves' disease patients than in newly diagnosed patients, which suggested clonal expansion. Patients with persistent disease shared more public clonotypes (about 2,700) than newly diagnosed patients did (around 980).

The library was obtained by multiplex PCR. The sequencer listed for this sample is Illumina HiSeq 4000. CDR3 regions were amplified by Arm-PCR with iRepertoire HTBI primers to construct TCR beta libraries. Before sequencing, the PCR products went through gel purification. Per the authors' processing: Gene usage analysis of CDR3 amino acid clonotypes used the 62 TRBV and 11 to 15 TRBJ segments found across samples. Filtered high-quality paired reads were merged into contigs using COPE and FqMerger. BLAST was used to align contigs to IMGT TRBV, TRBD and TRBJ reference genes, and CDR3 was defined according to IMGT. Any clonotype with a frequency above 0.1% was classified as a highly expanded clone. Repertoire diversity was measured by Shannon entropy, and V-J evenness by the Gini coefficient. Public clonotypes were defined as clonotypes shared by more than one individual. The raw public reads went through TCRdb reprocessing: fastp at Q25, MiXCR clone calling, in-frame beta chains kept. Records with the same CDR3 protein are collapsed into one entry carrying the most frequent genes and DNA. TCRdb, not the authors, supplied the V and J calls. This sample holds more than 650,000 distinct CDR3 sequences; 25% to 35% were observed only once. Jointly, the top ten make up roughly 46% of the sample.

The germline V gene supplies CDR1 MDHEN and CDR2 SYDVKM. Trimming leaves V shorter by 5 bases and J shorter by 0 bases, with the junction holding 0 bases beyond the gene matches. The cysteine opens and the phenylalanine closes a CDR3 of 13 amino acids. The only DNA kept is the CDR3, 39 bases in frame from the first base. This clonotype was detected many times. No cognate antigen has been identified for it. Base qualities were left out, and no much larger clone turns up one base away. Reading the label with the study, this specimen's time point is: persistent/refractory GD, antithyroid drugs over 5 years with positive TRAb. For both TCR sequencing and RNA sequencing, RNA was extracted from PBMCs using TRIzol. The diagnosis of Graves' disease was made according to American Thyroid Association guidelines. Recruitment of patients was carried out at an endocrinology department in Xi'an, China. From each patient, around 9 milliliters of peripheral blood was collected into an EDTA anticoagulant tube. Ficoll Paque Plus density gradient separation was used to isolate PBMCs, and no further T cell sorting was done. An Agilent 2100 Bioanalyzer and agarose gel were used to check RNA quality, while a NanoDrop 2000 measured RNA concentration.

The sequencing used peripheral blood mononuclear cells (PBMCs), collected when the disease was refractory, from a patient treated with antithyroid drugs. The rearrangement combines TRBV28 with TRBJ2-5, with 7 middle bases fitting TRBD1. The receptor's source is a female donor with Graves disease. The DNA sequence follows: TGTGCCAGCAGTCAGGGGGACCAAGAGACCCAGTACTTC. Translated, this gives CASSQGDQETQYF.